The rows below give T cell receptor beta chains drawn from one sample of a study of CD8 T cells in Susac syndrome. TCRdb reprocessed the immunoSEQ multiplex PCR reads via MiXCR and lists one record per CDR3 protein. This table holds around 130,000 distinct CDR3 sequences, 94% found once. Sequencing used CD4+ T cells from PBMCs. The source is a human donor in good health. CDR3s include the opening cysteine and the closing phenylalanine or tryptophan. The D gene is left open where the match is weak.

d_gene | j_gene | v_gene | CDR3nt | CDR3aa
. | TRBJ2-5 | TRBV30 | TGTGCCTGGAACGGACAGTACCAAGAGACCCAGTACTTC | CAWNGQYQETQYF
. | TRBJ2-3 | TRBV7-9 | TGTGCCAGCAGCTTAGCTGGAGTCGCAGATACGCAGTATTTT | CASSLAGVADTQYF
. | TRBJ2-3 | TRBV19 | TGTGCCAGTAGTAGGGCCGGGAGCGGAACAGATACGCAGTATTTT | CASSRAGSGTDTQYF
. | TRBJ2-4 | TRBV6-2/TRBV6-3 | TGTGCCAGCAGCCAAATTGGGGGCGGGAGAATGGCCAAAAACATTCAGTACTTC | CASSQIGGGRMAKNIQYF
TRBD1 | TRBJ2-5 | TRBV12-3/TRBV12-4 | TGTGCCAGCGGTCTACAGGGGACCCAAGAGACCCAGTACTTC | CASGLQGTQETQYF
. | TRBJ2-3 | TRBV7-9 | TGTGCCAGCAGCTTAGCACAGGTCGGAGATACGCAGTATTTT | CASSLAQVGDTQYF
TRBD2 | TRBJ2-4 | TRBV12-3/TRBV12-4 | TGTGCCAGCAGCTCTAGCGGGAGGGGGTTAGTTGCCAAAAACATTCAGTACTTC | CASSSSGRGLVAKNIQYF
TRBD1 | TRBJ2-5 | TRBV6-5 | TGTGCCAGCAGTTCTAAGGGGGCGGAGACCCAGTACTTC | CASSSKGAETQYF
. | TRBJ2-7 | TRBV7-9 | TGTGCCAGCAGCTTAGGGGGTTCGGCCTACGAGCAGTACTTC | CASSLGGSAYEQYF
. | TRBJ2-5 | TRBV18 | TGTGCCAGCTCAGCCCAGGTCGGCGAGACCCAGTACTTC | CASSAQVGETQYF
TRBD1 | TRBJ1-3 | TRBV5-1 | TGCGCCAGCAGCTTGTCAGGGGGCTCTGGAAACACCATATATTTT | CASSLSGGSGNTIYF